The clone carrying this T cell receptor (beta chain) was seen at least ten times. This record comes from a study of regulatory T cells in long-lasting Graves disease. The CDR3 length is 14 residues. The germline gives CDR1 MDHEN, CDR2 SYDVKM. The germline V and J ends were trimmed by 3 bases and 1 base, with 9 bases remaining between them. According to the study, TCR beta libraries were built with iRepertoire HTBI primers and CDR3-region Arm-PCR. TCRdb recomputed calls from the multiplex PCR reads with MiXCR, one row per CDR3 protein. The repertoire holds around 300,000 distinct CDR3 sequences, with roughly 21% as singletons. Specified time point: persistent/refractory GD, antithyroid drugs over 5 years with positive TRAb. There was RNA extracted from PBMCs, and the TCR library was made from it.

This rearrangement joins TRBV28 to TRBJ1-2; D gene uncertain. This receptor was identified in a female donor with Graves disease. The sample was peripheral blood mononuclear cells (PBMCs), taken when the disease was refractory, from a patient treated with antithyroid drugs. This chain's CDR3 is CASSLPQINYGYTF. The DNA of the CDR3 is TGTGCCAGCAGTTTGCCACAGATTAACTATGGCTACACCTTC.